Detailed here is one TCR beta chain. No antigen is known for it. The data stem from a study of shared clonotypes between healthy human individuals. Study background: The people who gave samples were two women and a few men aged 18 to 49. Overall study results and limits: Clonotype sharing levels among donors were expected to vary with sequencing depth. Estimated clonotype richness was generally higher in naive than memory subsets.

At a deep level, the assay was run. Repertoires were generated with immunoSEQ multiplex PCR, while TCRdb's copy carries only in-frame clones and drops some. The sample comprises more than 2,000,000 clones, more than 80% of which are singletons, and 0.35% to 0.45% rests with the top ten. The CDR3 has 15 amino acids. Losses at the gene ends were 4 bases for V and 1 base for J; bases not matched to a gene: 5. The germline V gene has CDR1 MGHDK and CDR2 SYGVNS. This rearrangement joins TRBV25-1 to TRBJ2-5; 8 nucleotides line up with TRBD1. This TCR came from a man aged 18 to 35 in good health. Some clones in this sample may be carry-over from other donors' samples. Sequenced: naive CD4+ T cells from PBMCs. Subset denoted: CD45RA+ positively selected. The CDR3 DNA reads as TGTGCCAGCAGTGCCGGGACAGGCCGCCAAGAGACCCAGTACTTC. This encodes CASSAGTGRQETQYF.